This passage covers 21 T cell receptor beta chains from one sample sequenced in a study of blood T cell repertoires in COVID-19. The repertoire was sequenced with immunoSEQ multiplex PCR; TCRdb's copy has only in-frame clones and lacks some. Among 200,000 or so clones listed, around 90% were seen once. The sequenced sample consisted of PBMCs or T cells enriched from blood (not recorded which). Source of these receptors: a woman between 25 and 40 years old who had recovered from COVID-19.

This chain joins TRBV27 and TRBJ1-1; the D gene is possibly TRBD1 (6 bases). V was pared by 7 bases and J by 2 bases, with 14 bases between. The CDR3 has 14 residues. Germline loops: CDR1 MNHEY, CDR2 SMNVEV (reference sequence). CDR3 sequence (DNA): TGTGCCAGCAACCCAGACAGGTTAAACACTGAAGCTTTCTTT. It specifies CASNPDRLNTEAFF.

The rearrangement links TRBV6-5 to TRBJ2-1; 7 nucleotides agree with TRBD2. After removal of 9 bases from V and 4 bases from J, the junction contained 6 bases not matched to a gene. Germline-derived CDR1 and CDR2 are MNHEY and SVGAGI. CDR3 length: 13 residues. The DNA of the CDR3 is TGTGCCAGTCGGGGGGTCCTTTACAATGAGCAGTTCTTC. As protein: CASRGVLYNEQFF.

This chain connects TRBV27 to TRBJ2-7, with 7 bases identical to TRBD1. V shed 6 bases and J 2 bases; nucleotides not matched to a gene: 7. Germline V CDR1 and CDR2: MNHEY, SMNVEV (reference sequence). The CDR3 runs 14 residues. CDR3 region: CASREEQGAYEQYF. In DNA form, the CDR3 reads TGTGCCAGCAGAGAGGAGCAGGGGGCCTACGAGCAGTACTTC.

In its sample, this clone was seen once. CDR3 in amino acids: CASGLGGQGYTGELFF. DNA for the CDR3: TGTGCTAGTGGTTTGGGCGGACAGGGTTACACCGGGGAGCTGTTTTTT. V is TRBV12-5 and J is TRBJ2-2; 8 bases align to TRBD1. Trimming removed 1 base from V and 3 bases from J; junction bases left unmatched: 4. The CDR3 contains 16 residues. Germline V gene lookup returns CDR1 LGHNT and CDR2 FRNRAP.

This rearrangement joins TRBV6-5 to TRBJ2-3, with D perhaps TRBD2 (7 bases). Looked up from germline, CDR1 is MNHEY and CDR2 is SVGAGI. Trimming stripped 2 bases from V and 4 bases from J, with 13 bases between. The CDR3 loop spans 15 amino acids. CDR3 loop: CASSYAGARSDTQYF. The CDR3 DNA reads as TGTGCCAGCAGTTACGCGGGGGCGAGGTCAGATACGCAGTATTTT.

This CDR3 reads CAIRSSGANVLTF. The CDR3 DNA follows: TGTGCCATCAGGAGCTCTGGGGCCAACGTCCTGACTTTC. The chain employs TRBV28 and TRBJ2-6, with D uncertain. Germline V gene sequence: CDR1 MDHEN, CDR2 SYDVKM. This CDR3 contains 13 residues. Trimming took off 10 bases at V and 0 bases at J, with 7 bases between the two ends.

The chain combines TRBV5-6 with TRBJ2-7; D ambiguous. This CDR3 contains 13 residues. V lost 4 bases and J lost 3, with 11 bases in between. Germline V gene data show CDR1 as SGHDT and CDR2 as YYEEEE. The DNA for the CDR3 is TGTGCCAGCAGCCAAGACACTTACTACGAGCAGTACTTC. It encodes CASSQDTYYEQYF.

CDR3 sequence: CASSLGGLYGYTF. Here the CDR3 DNA reads TGTGCCAGCAGTTTGGGGGGTCTCTATGGCTACACCTTC. This chain uses TRBV27 with TRBJ1-2, with a weak D call TRBD1 (5 bases). CDR1 is MNHEY, CDR2 SMNVEV, per germline (reference sequence). The length of the CDR3 is 13 residues. The germline V and J ends were trimmed by 3 bases and 4 bases, with 9 bases remaining between them.

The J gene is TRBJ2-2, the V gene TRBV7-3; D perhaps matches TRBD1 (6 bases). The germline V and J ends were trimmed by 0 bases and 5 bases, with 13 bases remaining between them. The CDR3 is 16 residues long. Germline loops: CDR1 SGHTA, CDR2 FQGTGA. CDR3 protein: CASSLTSSGVTGELFF. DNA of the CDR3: TGTGCCAGCAGCTTAACGTCGTCAGGGGTTACCGGGGAGCTGTTTTTT.

CDR3: CASRTSTDSYGYTF. CDR3 nucleotide sequence: TGTGCCAGCCGAACATCGACTGATTCCTATGGCTACACCTTC. This chain links TRBV6-6 with TRBJ1-2; D uncertain. CDR3 length: 14 residues. CDR1 is MNHNY and CDR2 is SVGAGI in the germline V gene (reference sequence). The V end was cut by 8 bases, the J end by 4 bases, with 17 bases between.

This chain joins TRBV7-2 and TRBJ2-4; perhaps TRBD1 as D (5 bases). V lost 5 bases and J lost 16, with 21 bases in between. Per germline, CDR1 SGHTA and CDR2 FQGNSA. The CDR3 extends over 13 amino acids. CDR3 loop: CASSNPSRVDSYF. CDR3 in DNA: TGTGCCAGCAGCAATCCCTCCAGGGTAGATTCCTACTTC. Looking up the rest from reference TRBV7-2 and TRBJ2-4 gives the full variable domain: GAGVSQSPSNKVTEKGKDVELRCDPISGHTALYWYRQSLGQGLEFLIYFQGNSAPDKSGLPSDRFSAERTGGSVSTLTIQRTQQEDSAVYLCASSNPSRVDSYFGAGTRLSVL.

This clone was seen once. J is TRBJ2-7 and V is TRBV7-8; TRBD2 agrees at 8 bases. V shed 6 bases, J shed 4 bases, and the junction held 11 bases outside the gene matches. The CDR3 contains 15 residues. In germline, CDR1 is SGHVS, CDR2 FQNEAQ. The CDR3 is CASSPDPGLVYEQYF. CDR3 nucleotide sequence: TGTGCCAGCAGTCCTGACCCGGGACTAGTATACGAGCAGTACTTC.

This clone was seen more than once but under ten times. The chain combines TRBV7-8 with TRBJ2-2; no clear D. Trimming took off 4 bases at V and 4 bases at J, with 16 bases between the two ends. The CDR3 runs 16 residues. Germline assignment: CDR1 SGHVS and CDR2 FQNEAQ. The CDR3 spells CASSSLLESFTGELFF. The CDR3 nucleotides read TGTGCCAGCAGCTCCCTGCTAGAAAGCTTCACCGGGGAGCTGTTTTTT.

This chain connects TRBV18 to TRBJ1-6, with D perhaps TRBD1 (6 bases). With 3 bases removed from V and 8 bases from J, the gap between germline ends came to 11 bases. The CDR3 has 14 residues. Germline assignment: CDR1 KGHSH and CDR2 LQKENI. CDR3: CASSPDSYYSPLHF. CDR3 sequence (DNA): TGTGCCAGCTCACCGGACAGCTACTATTCACCCCTCCACTTT.

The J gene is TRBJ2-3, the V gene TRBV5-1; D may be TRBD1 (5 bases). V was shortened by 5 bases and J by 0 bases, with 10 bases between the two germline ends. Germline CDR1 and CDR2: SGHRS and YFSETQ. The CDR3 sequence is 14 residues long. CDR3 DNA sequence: TGCGCCAGCAGGGACACCTCTAGCACAGATACGCAGTATTTT. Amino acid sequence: CASRDTSSTDTQYF.

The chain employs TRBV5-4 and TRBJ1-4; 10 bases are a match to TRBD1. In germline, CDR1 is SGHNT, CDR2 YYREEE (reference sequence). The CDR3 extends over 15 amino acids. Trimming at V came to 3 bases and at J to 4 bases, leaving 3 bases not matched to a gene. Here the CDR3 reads CASSSRTGGNEKLFF. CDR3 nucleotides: TGTGCCAGCAGCTCAAGGACAGGGGGTAATGAAAAACTGTTTTTT.

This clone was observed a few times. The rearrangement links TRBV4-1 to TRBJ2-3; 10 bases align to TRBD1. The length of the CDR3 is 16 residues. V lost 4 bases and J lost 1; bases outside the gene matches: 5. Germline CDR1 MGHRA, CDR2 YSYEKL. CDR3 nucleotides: TGCGCCAGCAGCCTCGCCGGGACAGGGGGCACAGATACGCAGTATTTT. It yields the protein CASSLAGTGGTDTQYF.

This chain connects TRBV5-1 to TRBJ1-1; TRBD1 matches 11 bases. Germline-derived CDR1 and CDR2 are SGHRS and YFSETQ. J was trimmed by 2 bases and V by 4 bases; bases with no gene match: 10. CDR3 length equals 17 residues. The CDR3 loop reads CASSTGPGQGGNTEAFF. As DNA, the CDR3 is TGCGCCAGCAGCACTGGACCGGGACAGGGGGGAAACACTGAAGCTTTCTTT.

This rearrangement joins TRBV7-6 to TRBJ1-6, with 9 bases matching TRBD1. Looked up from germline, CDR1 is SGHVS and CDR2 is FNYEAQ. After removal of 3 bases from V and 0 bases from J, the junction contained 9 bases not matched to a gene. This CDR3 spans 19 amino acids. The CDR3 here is CASSFIGTGIGSYNSPLHF. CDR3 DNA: TGTGCCAGCAGCTTCATAGGGACAGGGATCGGCTCCTATAATTCACCCCTCCACTTT.

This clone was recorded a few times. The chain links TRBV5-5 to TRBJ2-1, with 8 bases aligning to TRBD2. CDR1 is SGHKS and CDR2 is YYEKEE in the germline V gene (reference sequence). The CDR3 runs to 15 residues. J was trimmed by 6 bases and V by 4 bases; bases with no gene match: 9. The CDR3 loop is CASSGTSGPGNEQFF. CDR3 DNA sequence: TGTGCCAGCAGCGGTACTAGCGGACCCGGCAATGAGCAGTTCTTC.

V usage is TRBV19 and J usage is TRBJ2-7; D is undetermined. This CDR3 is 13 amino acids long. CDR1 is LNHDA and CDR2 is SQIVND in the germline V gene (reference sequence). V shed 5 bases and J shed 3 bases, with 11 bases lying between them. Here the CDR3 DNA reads TGTGCCAGTAGTTTGAACCGAGACTACGAGCAGTACTTC. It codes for CASSLNRDYEQYF.